The clone carrying this T cell receptor (beta chain) was counted a few times. The PCR employed 60 Vbeta primers together with 13 Jbeta primers. Method: immunoSEQ multiplex PCR; TCRdb's copy keeps in-frame clones and lacks some. The sample includes over 120,000 clones, 75% to 90% of them seen just once. These data originate in a study of cytomegalovirus exposure and HLA in healthy donors. The CDR3 contains 14 residues. From germline, CDR1 is MDHEN and CDR2 SYDVKM. V lost 4 bases, J lost 5 bases, and 7 bases stayed unmatched. The sample consisted of PBMCs. This chain joins TRBV28 and TRBJ1-2, with 7 bases matching TRBD1. The sequence derives from a man aged 40-50 years in good health and CMV-seronegative. The CDR3, as DNA: TGTGCCAGCAGTTCCATGACAGGGAAATATGGCTACACCTTC. Protein product: CASSSMTGKYGYTF.